Described below is a single T cell receptor beta chain sequence and its context. The antigen remains undetermined. Trimming removed 0 bases from V and 0 bases from J, with 8 bases in between. There are 14 residues in the CDR3. Germline values: CDR1 DFQATT, CDR2 SNEGSKA (reference sequence). CDR3 regions were amplified by Arm-PCR using iRepertoire HTBI primers to build TCR beta libraries. Source study methods: Segment identification across samples yielded 50 to 80 TRBV and roughly 15 TRBJ segments. Using its own MiXCR run on the multiplex PCR reads, TCRdb lists one record per CDR3 protein. V and J calls and clone size were set by TCRdb, not the authors. The table lists fewer than 450,000 distinct CDR3 sequences, about a quarter of them singletons, with around 24% in the top ten. Time point specified: persistent/refractory GD, antithyroid drugs over 5 years with positive TRAb. Construction of the TCR library relied on RNA isolated from PBMCs. Graves' disease was diagnosed by American Thyroid Association guidelines.

The data stem from a study of regulatory T cells in long-lasting Graves disease. Study-wide results and caveats: Only a small sample size was used, which may have cut accuracy. Persistent disease was associated with favored TRBV28 usage and with favored use of TRBJ1-2 and TRBJ2-5.

This TCR derives from a female donor with Graves disease. The sequencing used peripheral blood mononuclear cells (PBMCs), collected when the disease was refractory, from a patient treated with antithyroid drugs. The V call is TRBV20-1, the J call TRBJ1-1; D is ambiguous. Here the CDR3 reads CSARDVAMNTEAFF. CDR3 bases: TGCAGTGCTAGAGATGTTGCCATGAACACTGAAGCTTTCTTT.